Shown below are 16 T cell receptor beta chains from a single sample sequenced in a study of PD-L1 blockade in urothelial cancer. The protocol was immunoSEQ multiplex PCR, while the TCRdb copy is restricted to in-frame clones and leaves out a portion. The sample gives around 30,000 clones, 79% of which show up once; 3% to 3.5% is in the top ten. Time point denoted: peripheral blood 6 weeks after treatment start. The sequences come from PBMCs, collected around atezolizumab (anti-PD-L1) treatment. Receptors originate from a man aged 65-85 years with urothelial cancer.

The V and J genes are TRBV14 and TRBJ2-1; 12 bases match TRBD2. V was pared by 4 bases and J by 9 bases, with 7 bases of the junction left unmatched. The CDR3 runs to 15 residues. Germline V gene sequence: CDR1 SGHDN, CDR2 FVKESK. The CDR3 DNA is TGTGCCAGCAGCCGGCAGGGACTAGCGGGCAGTGAGCAGTTCTTC. Its protein is CASSRQGLAGSEQFF.

This clone has more than one count but fewer than ten. This chain connects TRBV5-1 to TRBJ2-5, with a tentative D call TRBD2 (7 bases). The ends were cut back, 3 bases at V and 4 bases at J, with 13 bases in the middle. The germline V gene has CDR1 SGHRS and CDR2 YFSETQ. The CDR3 runs to 14 residues. CDR3 nucleotides: TGCGCCAGCAGCTCGGGGGGCATCGGAGAGACCCAGTACTTC. Translating it yields CASSSGGIGETQYF.

The genes are TRBV18 and TRBJ2-7; D is undetermined. The V gene lost 0 bases and the J gene lost 4 bases, with 7 bases spanning the gap. CDR3 length: 13 amino acids. CDR1 and CDR2 (germline): KGHSH, LQKENI. This chain's CDR3 is CASSPPLQYEQYF. CDR3 coding DNA: TGTGCCAGCTCACCACCTTTACAGTACGAGCAGTACTTC.

The chain's CDR3 is CASSPGREDKNIQYF. The CDR3 nucleotides are TGTGCCAGCAGCCCGGGACGGGAGGACAAAAACATTCAGTACTTC. This chain joins TRBV5-4 and TRBJ2-4; TRBD2 agrees at 7 bases. From germline, CDR1 is SGHNT and CDR2 YYREEE (reference sequence). The V segment lost 4 bases and the J segment 3 bases; nucleotides outside the gene matches: 7. The CDR3 consists of 15 residues.

This clone has only a few counts. The chain combines TRBV19 with TRBJ2-1; 8 bases fit TRBD1. CDR1 is LNHDA, CDR2 SQIVND, per germline (reference sequence). CDR3 length: 16 residues. J lost 2 bases, V lost 9 bases, and 12 bases had no gene match. This CDR3 is CASAPGTGLTYNEQFF. CDR3 in DNA: TGTGCCAGCGCCCCCGGGACAGGATTGACCTACAATGAGCAGTTCTTC.

In this sample, this clone turned up a few times. The V call is TRBV20-1, the J call TRBJ2-5, with unresolved D. The V and J ends lost 6 bases and 3 bases respectively, with 8 bases between them. The germline V gene has CDR1 DFQATT and CDR2 SNEGSKA (reference sequence). The CDR3 covers 11 residues. The CDR3 sequence is CSASREETQYF. In nucleotides, the CDR3 is TGCAGTGCGAGTAGAGAAGAGACCCAGTACTTC.

This clone appeared a few times. The genes are TRBV11-2 and TRBJ2-1, with 10 bases aligning to TRBD1. The CDR3 has 17 residues. V shed 1 base, J shed 4 bases, and the junction held 7 bases outside the gene matches. Germline-derived CDR1 and CDR2 are SGHAT and FQNNGV. The CDR3 sequence: CASSLGTGGHRYNEQFF. The CDR3 DNA reads as TGTGCCAGCAGCTTAGGGACAGGGGGACACCGATACAATGAGCAGTTCTTC.

There are a few counts of this clone. The V call is TRBV27, the J call TRBJ1-5; D gene ambiguous. Trimming shortened V by 8 bases and J by 4 bases, and 12 bases separated the two germline ends. The CDR3 sequence is 13 residues long. Germline V gene data show CDR1 as MNHEY and CDR2 as SMNVEV (reference sequence). The CDR3 here is CASSVRINQPQHF. The CDR3 DNA sequence: TGTGCCAGCTCGGTAAGAATTAATCAGCCCCAGCATTTT.

This chain links TRBV27 with TRBJ2-4; TRBD1 is a possible D gene (6 bases). Germline CDR1 and CDR2: MNHEY and SMNVEV (reference sequence). V was trimmed by 6 bases and J by 0 bases, leaving 12 bases between them. This CDR3 contains 15 residues. CDR3: CASSNRDLAKNIQYF. The CDR3 DNA reads TGTGCCAGCAGCAACAGGGACCTAGCCAAAAACATTCAGTACTTC.

This sequence joins TRBV19 and TRBJ2-4, with TRBD2 as a possible D gene (6 bases). This CDR3 is built from 16 residues. From germline, CDR1 is LNHDA and CDR2 SQIVND (reference sequence). V was shortened by 5 bases and J by 0 bases, with 14 bases between the two germline ends. CDR3 DNA sequence: TGTGCCAGTAGTCCCCAGGACGGGAGAGCCAAAAACATTCAGTACTTC. Its protein is CASSPQDGRAKNIQYF. Variable domain in full (rest from reference TRBV19 and TRBJ2-4): DGGITQSPKYLFRKEGQNVTLSCEQNLNHDAMYWYRQDPGQGLRLIYYSQIVNDFQKGDIAEGYSVSREKKESFPLTVTSAQKNPTAFYLCASSPQDGRAKNIQYFGAGTRLSVL.

The chain links TRBV11-1 to TRBJ2-3; TRBD1 aligns across 10 bases. The CDR3 has 15 residues. The V gene's germline CDR1 is SGHAT and CDR2 FQDESV (reference sequence). J gave up 4 bases and V 5 bases, and 6 bases lay outside the gene matches. The DNA of the CDR3 is TGTGCCAGCAGCGCGTGGACAGGGGGGTCAGATACGCAGTATTTT. Its protein is CASSAWTGGSDTQYF.

The chain recombines TRBV10-3 with TRBJ2-3, with 10 bases aligning to TRBD2. The CDR3 totals 19 residues. Germline CDR1 ENHRY, CDR2 SYGVKD. Trimming removed 3 bases from V and 5 bases from J; junction bases left unmatched: 17. CDR3 sequence (DNA): TGTGCCATCAGTGATCGGAGGGCTAGCGGGGGCCCTTTAGGAGATACGCAGTATTTT. This codes for CAISDRRASGGPLGDTQYF.

The chain joins TRBV30 to TRBJ1-1; D is unclear. CDR1 and CDR2 (germline): GTSNPN, SVGIG (reference sequence). This CDR3 is 11 amino acids long. V shed 1 base and J shed 6 bases, with 6 bases lying between them. CDR3 in amino acids: CAWSDISEAFF. The CDR3 region has the DNA TGTGCCTGGAGTGATATATCTGAAGCTTTCTTT.

V and J are TRBV7-2 and TRBJ1-2; D possibly corresponds to TRBD1 (6 bases). From germline, CDR1 is SGHTA and CDR2 FQGNSA. The CDR3 length is 12 residues. The V end lost 5 bases, the J end lost 8 bases, and 12 bases lay between the germline ends. In DNA form, the CDR3 reads TGTGCCAGCAGCGTCAGGGGAAGCGGCTACACCTTC. It translates to CASSVRGSGYTF. The complete variable domain, with remaining parts taken from reference TRBV7-2 and TRBJ1-2, reads GAGVSQSPSNKVTEKGKDVELRCDPISGHTALYWYRQSLGQGLEFLIYFQGNSAPDKSGLPSDRFSAERTGGSVSTLTIQRTQQEDSAVYLCASSVRGSGYTFGSGTRLTVV.

The chain links TRBV5-6 to TRBJ2-6; a weak D match, TRBD1 (5 bases). The V gene's germline CDR1 is SGHDT and CDR2 YYEEEE. V gave up 4 bases and J gave up 9 bases, with 14 bases separating them. This CDR3 contains 14 residues. CDR3 sequence (DNA): TGTGCCAGCAGCCCCTCTCATAGGGGCAACGTCCTGACTTTC. Translation gives CASSPSHRGNVLTF.

This chain uses TRBV6-5 with TRBJ2-6; D unresolved. The CDR3 length is 14 residues. Looked up from germline, CDR1 is MNHEY and CDR2 is SVGAGI. V was clipped by 8 bases and J by 0 bases, with 8 bases between them. This CDR3 reads CASQASSGANVLTF. The CDR3 DNA reads as TGTGCCAGCCAGGCCTCCTCTGGGGCCAACGTCCTGACTTTC.